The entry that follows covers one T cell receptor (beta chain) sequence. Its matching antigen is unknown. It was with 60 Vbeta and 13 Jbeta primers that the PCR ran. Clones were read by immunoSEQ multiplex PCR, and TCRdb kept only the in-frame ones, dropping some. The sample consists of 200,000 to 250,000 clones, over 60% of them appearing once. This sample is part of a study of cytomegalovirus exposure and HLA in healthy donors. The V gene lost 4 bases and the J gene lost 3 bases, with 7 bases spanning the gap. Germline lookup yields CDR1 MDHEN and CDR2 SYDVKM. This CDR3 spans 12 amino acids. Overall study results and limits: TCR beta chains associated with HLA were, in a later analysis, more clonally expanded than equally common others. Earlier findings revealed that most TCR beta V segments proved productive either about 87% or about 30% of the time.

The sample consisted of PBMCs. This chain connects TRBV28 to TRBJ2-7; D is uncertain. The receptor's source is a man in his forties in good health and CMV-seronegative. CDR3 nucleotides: TGTGCCAGCAGTTCTTCAGTCTACGAGCAGTACTTC. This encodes CASSSSVYEQYF.